The source of this T cell receptor (beta chain) is a study of cytomegalovirus exposure and HLA in healthy donors. In the PCR, 60 Vbeta and 13 Jbeta primers were used. The table came from immunoSEQ multiplex PCR; TCRdb's copy has only in-frame clones and leaves some out. The sample shows roughly 150,000 clones, roughly four fifths of them seen only once. Overall study findings and caveats: Presence/absence analyses assumed roughly uniform sequencing depth across donors, which may not hold. A list of 150 or so TCR beta chains associated with cytomegalovirus was given.

While unrecorded immune exposures were likely, the donors were nominally healthy when sampled. Notes on this clone: No antigen is known for it.

Sequencing was done on a sample of PBMCs. The source is a female donor in good health and CMV-seronegative.

The CDR3 coding sequence is TGTGCCAGTAGTACGCGGACTAGCGGGAGTTCATATGAGCAGTTCTTC. It is translated as CASSTRTSGSSYEQFF. J is TRBJ2-1 and V is TRBV19; 13 bases match TRBD2. CDR3 size: 16 residues. Trimming removed 4 bases from V and 8 bases from J; junction bases left unmatched: 8. Germline loops: CDR1 LNHDA, CDR2 SQIVND (reference sequence).